These 16 T cell receptor beta chains were all obtained from the same sample, sequenced in a study of blood T cell repertoires in COVID-19. The assay was immunoSEQ multiplex PCR, and TCRdb's table has in-frame clones only and misses some. This table holds hundreds of thousands of clones, over 75% found once. Sequenced material: PBMCs or T cells enriched from blood (not recorded which). These receptors were obtained from a woman in her thirties or forties who had recovered from COVID-19.

This chain connects TRBV27 to TRBJ1-2, with TRBD1 as a possible D gene (6 bases). Per germline, CDR1 MNHEY and CDR2 SMNVEV (reference sequence). The length of the CDR3 is 13 residues. The V and J ends lost 8 bases and 4 bases respectively, with 14 bases between them. The CDR3 region has the DNA TGTGCCAGCGCCCCAGGGGTTTTCTATGGCTACACCTTC. Protein sequence: CASAPGVFYGYTF.

This rearrangement joins TRBV15 to TRBJ1-2, with D perhaps TRBD1 (5 bases). V lost 0 bases and J lost 4, with 15 bases in between. This CDR3 has 16 residues. The V gene's germline CDR1 is LNHNV and CDR2 YYDKDF (reference sequence). CDR3 DNA sequence: TGTGCCACCAGCAGAGAGAGGGAGACGGGGGGCTATGGCTACACCTTC. As protein: CATSRERETGGYGYTF.

J is TRBJ1-1 and V is TRBV9; perhaps TRBD1 as D (6 bases). The germline V gene has CDR1 SGDLS and CDR2 YYNGEE. Trimming left V 2 bases short and J 4 bases short, with 9 bases between. The CDR3 sequence is 13 residues long. The DNA of the CDR3 is TGTGCCAGCAGCGTCACAGGGATCACTGAAGCTTTCTTT. Its protein is CASSVTGITEAFF.

The chain joins TRBV5-1 to TRBJ2-1, with 7 bases aligning to TRBD2. Germline values: CDR1 SGHRS, CDR2 YFSETQ. The CDR3 runs 15 residues. With 1 base clipped from V and 3 bases from J, the junction kept 4 bases outside the gene matches. The CDR3 DNA sequence: TGCGCCAGCAGCTTGTCTGGGGGGGACTACAATGAGCAGTTCTTC. Translation: CASSLSGGDYNEQFF.

In regard to this clone: This sample includes further DNA sequences coding for the same CDR3. The chain carries TRBV6-2 or TRBV6-3 and TRBJ1-1; TRBD1 aligns across 7 bases. Germline V gene data show CDR1 as MNHEY and CDR2 as SVGEGT. The length of the CDR3 is 14 residues. Losses at the gene ends were 3 bases for V and 4 bases for J; bases not matched to a gene: 5. CDR3 sequence: CASSYRQGGTEAFF. In nucleotides, the CDR3 is TGTGCCAGCAGTTATAGGCAGGGGGGCACTGAAGCTTTCTTT.

V and J are TRBV29-1 and TRBJ2-1; 8 nucleotides align to TRBD1. The CDR3 extends over 13 amino acids. The trim removed 4 bases at V and 9 bases at J, leaving 8 bases unmatched. Germline V CDR1 and CDR2: SQVTM, ANQGSEA. CDR3 nucleotide sequence: TGCAGCGTTGGGCTTGACAGGGGTAGTGAGCAGTTCTTC. Amino acid sequence: CSVGLDRGSEQFF.

The chain recombines TRBV11-2 with TRBJ2-7, with 8 positions matching TRBD1. The J segment lost 6 bases and the V segment lost 5 bases, leaving 12 bases of the junction unmatched. The CDR3 has 15 amino acids. Germline V CDR1 and CDR2: SGHAT, FQNNGV. CDR3 protein: CASSRPGQGTREQYF. The DNA of the CDR3 is TGTGCCAGCAGCCGCCCCGGACAGGGAACTCGCGAGCAGTACTTC.

The V call is TRBV27, the J call TRBJ2-5; 9 bases match TRBD1. The CDR3 is made up of 14 amino acids. J lost 5 bases, V lost 7 bases, and 8 bases had no gene match. In germline, CDR1 is MNHEY, CDR2 SMNVEV (reference sequence). CDR3: CASMAGTGWETQYF. DNA of the CDR3: TGTGCCAGCATGGCCGGGACAGGGTGGGAGACCCAGTACTTC.

The chain joins TRBV7-8 to TRBJ2-7; TRBD2 matches 7 bases. Germline V CDR1 and CDR2: SGHVS, FQNEAQ. V dropped 5 bases and J dropped 5; count of bases not matched to a gene: 12. CDR3 length: 15 amino acids. The CDR3 spells CASSGGGRVDHEQYF. The CDR3 DNA reads as TGTGCCAGCAGCGGGGGGGGACGGGTCGATCACGAGCAGTACTTC.

The chain carries TRBV6-5 and TRBJ1-2; D ambiguous. V shed 0 bases and J shed 6 bases, with 8 bases lying between them. The CDR3 is made up of 13 amino acids. Looked up from germline, CDR1 is MNHEY and CDR2 is SVGAGI. CDR3 protein: CASSYSMRNGYTF. The DNA of the CDR3 is TGTGCCAGCAGTTACTCGATGCGCAATGGCTACACCTTC.

The chain uses TRBV4-3 and TRBJ2-7; 9 bases fit TRBD2. V gave up 5 bases and J gave up 4 bases; unmatched junction bases: 9. The CDR3 is made up of 15 amino acids. Germline V gene lookup returns CDR1 LGHNA and CDR2 YSLEER. The CDR3 loop reads CASSLTSGLTYEQYF. CDR3 nucleotides: TGCGCCAGCAGCTTAACTAGCGGGTTGACTTACGAGCAGTACTTC.

The V and J genes are TRBV19 and TRBJ2-5, with D possibly TRBD2 on 6 matching bases. Germline loops: CDR1 LNHDA, CDR2 SQIVND (reference sequence). The CDR3 sequence is 15 residues long. Trimming removed 1 base from V and 5 bases from J, with 14 bases in between. This CDR3 is CASSIVGGLRETQYF. The CDR3 DNA follows: TGTGCCAGTAGTATAGTGGGAGGACTTAGGGAGACCCAGTACTTC.

For this clone: A much larger clone sits a single nucleotide away, making a read error possible. V is TRBV19 and J is TRBJ2-6; D uncertain. V dropped 3 bases and J dropped 0 bases, with 3 bases sitting between them. This CDR3 has 14 residues. The germline V gene encodes CDR1 LNHDA and CDR2 SQIVND (reference sequence). CDR3 nucleotides: TGTGCCAGTAGTATGAGCTCTGGGGCCAACGTCCTGACTTTC. Its protein is CASSMSSGANVLTF.

The V call is TRBV5-1, the J call TRBJ1-1; 12 nucleotides match TRBD1. Trimming at V came to 0 bases and at J to 4 bases, leaving 10 bases not matched to a gene. This CDR3 is 18 amino acids long. Germline V gene sequence: CDR1 SGHRS, CDR2 YFSETQ. CDR3 coding DNA: TGCGCCAGCAGCTTGGTGCCCAGGGACAGGGGGCTCGGCACTGAAGCTTTCTTT. Translation: CASSLVPRDRGLGTEAFF.

The chain couples TRBV6-6 to TRBJ2-3; 10 bases line up with TRBD2. The CDR3 covers 15 residues. Germline CDR1 MNHNY, CDR2 SVGAGI (reference sequence). V lost 6 bases, J lost 4 bases, and 7 bases stayed unmatched. The CDR3 here is CASSVAGGHPDTQYF. CDR3 sequence (DNA): TGTGCCAGCAGCGTAGCGGGAGGTCATCCAGATACGCAGTATTTT.

The chain recombines TRBV27 with TRBJ2-7, with 7 bases identical to TRBD2. The CDR3 sequence is 16 residues long. V gave up 11 bases and J gave up 4 bases; unmatched junction bases: 20. Germline-derived CDR1 and CDR2 are MNHEY and SMNVEV (reference sequence). DNA for the CDR3: TGTGCCTCCCGCGAAGTACGAGCTAGCGGATTATACGAGCAGTACTTC. It translates to CASREVRASGLYEQYF.